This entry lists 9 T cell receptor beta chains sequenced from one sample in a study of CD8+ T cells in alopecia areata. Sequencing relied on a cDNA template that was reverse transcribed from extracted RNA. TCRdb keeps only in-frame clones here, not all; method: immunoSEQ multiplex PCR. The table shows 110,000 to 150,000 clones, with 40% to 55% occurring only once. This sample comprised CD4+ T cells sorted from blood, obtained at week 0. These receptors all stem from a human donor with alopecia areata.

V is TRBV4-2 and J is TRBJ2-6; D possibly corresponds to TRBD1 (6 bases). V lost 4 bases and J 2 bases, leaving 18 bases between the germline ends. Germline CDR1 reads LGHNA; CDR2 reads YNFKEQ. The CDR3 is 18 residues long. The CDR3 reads CASSLMTGAIAGANVLTF. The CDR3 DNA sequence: TGTGCCAGCAGCCTAATGACAGGAGCGATAGCTGGGGCCAACGTCCTGACTTTC.

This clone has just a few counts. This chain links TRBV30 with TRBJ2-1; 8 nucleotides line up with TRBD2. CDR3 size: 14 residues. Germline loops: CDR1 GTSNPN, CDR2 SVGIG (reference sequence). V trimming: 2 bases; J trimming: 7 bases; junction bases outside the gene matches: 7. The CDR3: CAWSQGLGRNEQFF. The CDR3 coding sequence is TGTGCCTGGAGTCAGGGACTAGGCCGTAATGAGCAGTTCTTC. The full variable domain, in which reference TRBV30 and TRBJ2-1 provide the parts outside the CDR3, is SQTIHQWPATLVQPVGSPLSLECTVEGTSNPNLYWYRQAAGRGLQLLFYSVGIGQISSEVPQNLSASRPQDRQFILSSKKLLLSDSGFYLCAWSQGLGRNEQFFGPGTRLTVL.

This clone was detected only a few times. The CDR3 protein is CSVMRGGNTEAFF. CDR3 nucleotides: TGCAGCGTGATGCGTGGCGGAAACACTGAAGCTTTCTTT. The gene calls are TRBV29-1 and TRBJ1-1, with D unclear. Germline V gene data show CDR1 as SQVTM and CDR2 as ANQGSEA. This CDR3 is built from 13 residues. V gave up 6 bases and J gave up 2 bases, with 13 bases separating them. The whole variable domain, remainder taken from reference TRBV29-1 and TRBJ1-1, is SAVISQKPSRDICQRGTSLTIQCQVDSQVTMMFWYRQQPGQSLTLIATANQGSEATYESGFVIDKFPISRPNLTFSTLTVSNMSPEDSSIYLCSVMRGGNTEAFFGQGTRLTVV.

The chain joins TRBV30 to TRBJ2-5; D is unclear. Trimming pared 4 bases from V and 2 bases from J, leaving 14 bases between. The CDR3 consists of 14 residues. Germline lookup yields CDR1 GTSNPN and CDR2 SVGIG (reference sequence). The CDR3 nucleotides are TGTGCCTGGATTCGTGACGGACGGCAAGAGACCCAGTACTTC. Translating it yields CAWIRDGRQETQYF.

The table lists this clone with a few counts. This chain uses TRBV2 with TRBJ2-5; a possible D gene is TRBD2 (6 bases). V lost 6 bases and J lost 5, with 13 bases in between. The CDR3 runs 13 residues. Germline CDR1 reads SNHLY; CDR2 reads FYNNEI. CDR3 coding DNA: TGTGCCAGCAGGACTAACCGGGGGGAGACCCAGTACTTC. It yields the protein CASRTNRGETQYF.

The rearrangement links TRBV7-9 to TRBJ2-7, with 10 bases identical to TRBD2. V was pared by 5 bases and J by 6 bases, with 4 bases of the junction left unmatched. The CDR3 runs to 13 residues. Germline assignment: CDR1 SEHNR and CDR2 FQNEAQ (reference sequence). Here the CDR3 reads CASSPLAGVEQYF. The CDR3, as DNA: TGTGCCAGCAGCCCTCTAGCGGGAGTCGAGCAGTACTTC.

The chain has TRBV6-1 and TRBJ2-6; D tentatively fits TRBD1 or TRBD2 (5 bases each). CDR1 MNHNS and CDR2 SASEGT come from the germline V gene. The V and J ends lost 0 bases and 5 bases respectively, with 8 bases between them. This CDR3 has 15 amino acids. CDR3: CASSEAGARANVLTF. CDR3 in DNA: TGTGCCAGCAGTGAAGCCGGGGCGAGGGCCAACGTCCTGACTTTC.

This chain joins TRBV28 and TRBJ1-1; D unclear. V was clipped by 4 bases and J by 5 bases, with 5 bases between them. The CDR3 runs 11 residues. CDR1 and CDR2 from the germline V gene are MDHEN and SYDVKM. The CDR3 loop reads CASSSETEAFF. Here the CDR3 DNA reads TGTGCCAGCAGTTCGGAAACTGAAGCTTTCTTT.

The CDR3 sequence: CASSPQFYNEQFF. DNA for the CDR3: TGTGCCAGCTCACCGCAGTTTTACAATGAGCAGTTCTTC. V is TRBV18 and J is TRBJ2-1; no firm D call. From germline, CDR1 is KGHSH and CDR2 LQKENI. This CDR3 region has 13 residues. Trimming shortened V by 3 bases and J by 4 bases, and 7 bases separated the two germline ends.